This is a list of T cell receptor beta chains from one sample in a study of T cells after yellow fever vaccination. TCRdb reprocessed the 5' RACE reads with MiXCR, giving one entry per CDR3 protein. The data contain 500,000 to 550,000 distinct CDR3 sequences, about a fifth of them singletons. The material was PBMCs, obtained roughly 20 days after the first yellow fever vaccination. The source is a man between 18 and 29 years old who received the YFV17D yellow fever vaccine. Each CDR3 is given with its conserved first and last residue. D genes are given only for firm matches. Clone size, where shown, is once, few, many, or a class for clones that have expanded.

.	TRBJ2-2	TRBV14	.	TGTGCCAGCAGCCCCCGTAGCCGGGACTTTTCAAGGAACACCGGGGAGCTGTTTTTT	CASSPRSRDFSRNTGELFF
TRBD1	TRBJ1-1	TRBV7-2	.	TGTGCCAGCAGCCCCCGGACAGGGGGTTTCACTGAAGCTTTCTTT	CASSPRTGGFTEAFF
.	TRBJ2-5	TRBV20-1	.	TGCAGTGCTAGGAAGCGAGGGGCTGGAGAGACCCAGTACTTC	CSARKRGAGETQYF
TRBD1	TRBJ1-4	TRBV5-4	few	TGTGCCAGCACACAGGGGGAGGCGACTAATGAAAAACTGTTTTTT	CASTQGEATNEKLFF
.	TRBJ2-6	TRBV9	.	TGTGCCAGCAGCGATGTCCCTGGGGCCAACGTCCTGACTTTC	CASSDVPGANVLTF
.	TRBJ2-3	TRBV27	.	TGTGCCACCGCTCAGGAGGGCAGGACTTACACAGATACGCAGTATTTT	CATAQEGRTYTDTQYF
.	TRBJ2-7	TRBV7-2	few	TGTGCCAGCAGCCTAGGACCCTCCTACGAGCAGTACTTC	CASSLGPSYEQYF
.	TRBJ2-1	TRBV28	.	TGTGCCAGTAGAGGGGCGGAGTCCTACAATGAGCAGTTCTTC	CASRGAESYNEQFF
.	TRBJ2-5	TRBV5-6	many	TGTGCCAGCAGCTTGTACGGGGAAGAGACCCAGTACTTC	CASSLYGEETQYF
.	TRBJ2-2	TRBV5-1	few	TGCGCCAGCATAGGGGGGGCGAACACCGGGGAGCTGTTTTTT	CASIGGANTGELFF
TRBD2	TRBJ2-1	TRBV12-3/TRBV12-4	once	TGTGCCAGCAGTCCCCCGTTTTGGGGGGGACTGAATGAGCAGTTCTTC	CASSPPFWGGLNEQFF
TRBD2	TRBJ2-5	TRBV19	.	TGTGCCAGTAGTATCACGGGGAGGGGTCAAGAGACCCAGTACTTC	CASSITGRGQETQYF
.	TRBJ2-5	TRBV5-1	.	TGCGCCAGCAGCTTGGGGACCGCGAGGGAGACCCAGTACTTC	CASSLGTARETQYF
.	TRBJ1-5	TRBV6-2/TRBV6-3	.	TGTGCCAGCAGTCCCTCCCTAGTACAGCCCCAGCATTTT	CASSPSLVQPQHF
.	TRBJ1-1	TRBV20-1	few	TGCAGTGCTAGTCCCGTGAACACTGAAGCTTTCTTT	CSASPVNTEAFF
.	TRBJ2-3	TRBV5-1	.	TGCGCCAGCAGCTTGGGTGGAGATCCAGATACGCAGTATTTT	CASSLGGDPDTQYF
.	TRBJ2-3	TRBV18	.	TGTGCCAGCTCACACGGATACAACACAGATACGCAGTATTTT	CASSHGYNTDTQYF
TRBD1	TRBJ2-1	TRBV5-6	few	TGTGCCAGCACCCCGGGACAGGGACGGGACAATGAGCAGTTCTTC	CASTPGQGRDNEQFF
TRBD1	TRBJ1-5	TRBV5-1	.	TGCGCCAGCAGCTTGGAGGGGACAGGGACCCAGCATTTT	CASSLEGTGTQHF
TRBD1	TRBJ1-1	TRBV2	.	TGTGCCAGCAGTGACAGGGGGCGAGCGGAAGCTTTCTTT	CASSDRGRAEAFF
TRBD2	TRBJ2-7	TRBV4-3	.	TGCGCCAGCAGCCAACACGCCAGGACTAGCGGCCAATCCTACGAGCAGTACTTC	CASSQHARTSGQSYEQYF
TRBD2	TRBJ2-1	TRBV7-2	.	TGTGCCAGCAGCTTTCTAGCGGGGGGGCCGTATGAGCAGTTCTTC	CASSFLAGGPYEQFF
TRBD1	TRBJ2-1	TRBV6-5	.	TGTGCCAGCAGTTACTCGATGGCCGGGACAGGGATATACCATGAGCAGTTCTTC	CASSYSMAGTGIYHEQFF
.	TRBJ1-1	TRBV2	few	TGTGCCAGCAGACACAGAGACACAACTGAAGCTTTCTTT	CASRHRDTTEAFF
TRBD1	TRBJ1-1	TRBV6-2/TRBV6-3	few	TGTGCCAGCAGACAGGGGGCTGTCGTCGCTGAAGCTTTCTTT	CASRQGAVVAEAFF
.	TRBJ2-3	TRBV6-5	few	TGTGCCAGCAGTTACTCGGGACGACGCACAGATACGCAGTATTTT	CASSYSGRRTDTQYF
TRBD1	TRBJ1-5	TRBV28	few	TGTGCCAGCAGGCTGGACAGGGTAGCTCAGCCCCAGCATTTT	CASRLDRVAQPQHF
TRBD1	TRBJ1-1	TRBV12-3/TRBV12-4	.	TGTGCCAGCCAAGACAGGGGGCATGAAGCTTTCTTT	CASQDRGHEAFF
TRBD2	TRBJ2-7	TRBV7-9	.	TGTGCCAGCAGCCCTCACCGGACTAGCTTGATCTACGAGCAGTACTTC	CASSPHRTSLIYEQYF
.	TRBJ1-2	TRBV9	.	TGTGCCAGCGTGGATAACTATGGCTACACCTTC	CASVDNYGYTF
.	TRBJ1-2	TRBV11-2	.	TGTGCCAGCAGCTCGGTTAGGCACCCAAACTATGGCTACACCTTC	CASSSVRHPNYGYTF
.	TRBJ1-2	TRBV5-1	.	TGCGCCAGCAGCATTCTTTTGGGGCGTCGGGATGGCTACACCTTC	CASSILLGRRDGYTF
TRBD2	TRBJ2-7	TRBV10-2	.	TGCGCCAGCAGTGAATGGGGGGGAAAGGGCTACGAGCAGTACTTC	CASSEWGGKGYEQYF
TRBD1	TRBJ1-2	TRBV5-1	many	TGCGCCAGCAGCTCCCGGGACAGGGGGTATGGCTACACCTTC	CASSSRDRGYGYTF
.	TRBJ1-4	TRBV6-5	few	TGTGCCAGCAGTTCATTAGGAGGGATGGCTGAAAAACTGTTTTTT	CASSSLGGMAEKLFF
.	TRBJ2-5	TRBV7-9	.	TGTGCCAGCAGCTTGTTCGGTAGGGTGGAAGAGACCCAGTACTTC	CASSLFGRVEETQYF
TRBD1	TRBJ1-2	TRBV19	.	TGTGCCAGTATCGGGACAGCCGGCTACACCTTC	CASIGTAGYTF
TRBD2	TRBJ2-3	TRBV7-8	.	TGTGCCAGCAGTCCCCCCGGGATAGCGGGGTGGAATACGCAGTATTTT	CASSPPGIAGWNTQYF
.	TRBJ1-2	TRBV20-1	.	TGCAGTGCTAGCCCCAGGGGCGTTGGCTATGGCTACACCTTC	CSASPRGVGYGYTF
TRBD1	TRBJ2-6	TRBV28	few	TGTGCCAGCAGTTCCGCCGGGACAGGGTACTCTGGGGCCAACGTCCTGACTTTC	CASSSAGTGYSGANVLTF
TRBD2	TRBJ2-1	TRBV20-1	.	TGCAGTGCTCCCGGACCCCCTACTAGCGGGGGGGCCTCGAAATACAATGAGCAGTTCTTC	CSAPGPPTSGGASKYNEQFF
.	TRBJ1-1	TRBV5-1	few	TGCGCCAGCAGAATCAGGGTGGACACTGAAGCTTTCTTT	CASRIRVDTEAFF
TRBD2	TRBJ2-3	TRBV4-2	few	TGTGCCAGCAGCCAAGAACTTGGCTCAGCGGGGGGCACAGATACGCAGTATTTT	CASSQELGSAGGTDTQYF
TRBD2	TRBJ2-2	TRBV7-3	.	TGTGCCAGCAGCCCCCGGGGTCTGACTAGCGGGGCCGGGGAGCTGTTTTTT	CASSPRGLTSGAGELFF
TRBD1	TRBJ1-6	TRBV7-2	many	TGTGCCAGCAGCTTAGAACAGGGGCTACCCCTCCACTTT	CASSLEQGLPLHF
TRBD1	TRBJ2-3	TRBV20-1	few	TGCAGTGCCCTGACAGGGAATTGGGGCCGAACTAGCACAGATACGCAGTATTTT	CSALTGNWGRTSTDTQYF
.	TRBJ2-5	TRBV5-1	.	TGCGCCAGCAGCACCACCGGGACACCCCAAGAGACCCAGTACTTC	CASSTTGTPQETQYF
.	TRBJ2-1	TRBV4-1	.	TGCGCCAGCAGCCAAGGGCGATTAGGGTACAATGAGCAGTTCTTC	CASSQGRLGYNEQFF
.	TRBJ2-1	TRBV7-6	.	TGTGCCAGCAGCTTAGCGTCGGCCAATGAGCAGTTCTTC	CASSLASANEQFF
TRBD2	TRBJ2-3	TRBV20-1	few	TGCAGTGCCCGTGGGGGAGGGAGTACGCAGTATTTT	CSARGGGSTQYF
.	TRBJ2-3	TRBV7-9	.	TGTGCCAGCAGCTTAGTTAAGTTCACGGAGGATACGCAGTATTTT	CASSLVKFTEDTQYF
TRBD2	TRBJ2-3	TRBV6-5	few	TGTGCCAGCAGTTACTCGACTAGCGGGGGTATTAGCACAGATACGCAGTATTTT	CASSYSTSGGISTDTQYF
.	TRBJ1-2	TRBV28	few	TGTGCCAGCAGTGCGGGCGGATCGGGAAGAGGCTACACCTTC	CASSAGGSGRGYTF
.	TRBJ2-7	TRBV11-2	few	TGTGCCAGCAGCTTAGAACCACGCTCCTACGAGCAGTACTTC	CASSLEPRSYEQYF
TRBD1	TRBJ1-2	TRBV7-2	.	TGTGCCAGCAGCTTAGGAGGACAGGGGGCCAACTATGGCTACACCTTC	CASSLGGQGANYGYTF
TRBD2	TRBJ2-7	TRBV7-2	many	TGTGCCACCAAACCCGGGACTAGCGGCTACGAGCAGTACTTC	CATKPGTSGYEQYF
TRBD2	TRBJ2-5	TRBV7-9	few	TGTGCCAGCAGCCATGAGCGGGGACCACAAGAGACCCAGTACTTC	CASSHERGPQETQYF